This entry lists 27 T cell receptor beta chains sequenced from one sample in a study of blood T cells in healthy people across ages. Next came a second PCR, run for about 7 to 12 cycles, which used a sample-barcoded 5' primer along with a J-beta primer mix. TCRdb itself ran the 5' RACE reads through MiXCR, one entry per CDR3 protein. The sample consists of over a million distinct CDR3 sequences, roughly 45% of them appearing once. Sequencing was carried out using blood. Receptors were obtained from a woman aged 60-70 years in good health.

This chain connects TRBV6-2 or TRBV6-3 to TRBJ2-4; TRBD1 matches 10 bases. With the DNA end fitting TRBJ2-7 better, the J assignment may be wrong. Germline values: CDR1 MNHEY, CDR2 SVGEGT. The CDR3 consists of 16 residues. CDR3 region: CASSTPGQGLPYEQYF. DNA of the CDR3: TGTGCCAGCAGTACCCCGGGACAGGGGCTTCCCTACGAGCAGTACTTC.

On this clonotype itself: A read error may produce the germline difference seen at one junction end. V gene TRBV11-2 combines with J gene TRBJ1-1; D unclear. In germline, CDR1 is SGHAT, CDR2 FQNNGV. The CDR3 contains 15 residues. The CDR3 DNA follows: TGTGTCAGCAGTCCTCCGACGGTCATGAACACTGAAGCTTTCTTT. Translated, it gives CVSSPPTVMNTEAFF. Variable domain in full (rest from reference TRBV11-2 and TRBJ1-1): EAGVAQSPRYKIIEKRQSVAFWCNPISGHATLYWYQQILGQGPKLLIQFQNNGVVDDSQLPKDRFSAERLKGVDSTLKIQPAKLEDSAVYLCVSSPPTVMNTEAFFGQGTRLTVV.

V is TRBV20-1 and J is TRBJ2-7, with 8 bases lining up with TRBD1. Germline lookup yields CDR1 DFQATT and CDR2 SNEGSKA (reference sequence). J gave up 0 bases and V 0 bases, and 4 bases lay outside the gene matches. This CDR3 has 15 amino acids. The CDR3 region is CSARDWDRSSYEQYF. The DNA for the CDR3 is TGCAGTGCTAGAGATTGGGACAGGAGCTCCTACGAGCAGTACTTC.

This clonotype was found a few times. This chain connects TRBV18 to TRBJ1-6; 7 nucleotides match TRBD1. The CDR3 covers 15 residues. The V and J ends lost 8 bases and 9 bases, in that order; junction bases with no gene match: 13. Germline V CDR1 and CDR2: KGHSH, LQKENI. The CDR3 loop reads CASDQTGQDSSPLHF. The CDR3 DNA follows: TGTGCCAGCGACCAGACAGGGCAAGACAGTTCACCCCTCCACTTT.

The J gene is TRBJ2-3, the V gene TRBV5-1, with 7 bases fitting TRBD1. The CDR3 has 15 amino acids. With V trimmed by 4 bases and J by 0 bases, 5 bases remained unmatched. Germline CDR1 SGHRS, CDR2 YFSETQ. The CDR3 is CASSTTGASTDTQYF. CDR3 coding DNA: TGCGCCAGCAGCACCACAGGGGCTAGCACAGATACGCAGTATTTT.

CDR3 DNA: TGTGCCAGCAGTTCCGCTAGCGGGGCAGATACGCAGTATTTT. It encodes CASSSASGADTQYF. The chain has TRBV6-5 and TRBJ2-3; 9 bases are a match to TRBD2. This CDR3 spans 14 amino acids. After removal of 4 bases from V and 4 bases from J, the junction contained 3 bases not matched to a gene. Germline V lookup: CDR1 MNHEY, CDR2 SVGAGI.

This chain links TRBV24-1 with TRBJ1-5; D possibly corresponds to TRBD1 (6 bases). The germline V gene encodes CDR1 KGHDR and CDR2 SFDVKD. This CDR3 spans 15 amino acids. V was pared by 7 bases and J by 0 bases, with 12 bases between. CDR3 sequence: CATRGGTYSNQPQHF. CDR3 DNA sequence: TGTGCCACCAGAGGGGGGACCTATAGCAATCAGCCCCAGCATTTT.

This clonotype was observed a single time. The V gene is TRBV9, the J gene TRBJ1-2, with 7 bases aligning to TRBD1. Germline V gene data show CDR1 as SGDLS and CDR2 as YYNGEE. Losses at the gene ends were 4 bases for V and 4 bases for J; bases not matched to a gene: 10. The length of the CDR3 is 15 residues. The CDR3 region is CASSYLHSGGYGYTF. DNA for the CDR3: TGTGCCAGCAGCTACTTGCACTCAGGGGGCTATGGCTACACCTTC.

This chain links TRBV5-1 with TRBJ2-6; TRBD1 aligns across 7 bases. Germline lookup yields CDR1 SGHRS and CDR2 YFSETQ. Losses at the gene ends were 4 bases for V and 0 bases for J; bases not matched to a gene: 7. The CDR3 length is 17 residues. CDR3 region: CASSPGQVPSGANVLTF. The DNA for the CDR3 is TGCGCCAGCAGCCCCGGACAGGTTCCCTCTGGGGCCAACGTCCTGACTTTC.

The chain has TRBV19 and TRBJ2-6; no firm D call. The V gene's germline CDR1 is LNHDA and CDR2 SQIVND (reference sequence). Trimming cost V 5 bases and J 4 bases, with 9 bases left between them. CDR3 length equals 14 residues. In DNA form, the CDR3 reads TGTGCCAGTAGTCAGCCTTCGGGGGCCAACGTCCTGACTTTC. It translates to CASSQPSGANVLTF.

The chain recombines TRBV20-1 with TRBJ2-7; 8 bases are shared with TRBD1. J gave up 2 bases and V 6 bases, and 12 bases lay outside the gene matches. Per germline, CDR1 DFQATT and CDR2 SNEGSKA (reference sequence). This CDR3 has 15 amino acids. DNA for the CDR3: TGCAGTGCGCCGCGAGGGGACAGGACGACCTACGAGCAGTACTTC. This gives the protein CSAPRGDRTTYEQYF.

This clonotype turned up a few times. The chain has TRBV21-1 and TRBJ2-1; the DNA was not compared with TRBD1, the D call given in the table. TRBV21-1 corresponds to a pseudogene. The CDR3 has 16 residues. CDR3: CASSKGGGTTYNEQFF. The DNA of the CDR3 is TGTGCCAGCAGCAAAGGGGGCGGGACCACCTACAATGAGCAGTTCTTC.

In regard to this clonotype: The conserved final phenylalanine or tryptophan is absent from the CDR3, which likely points to a read error. This chain joins TRBV7-3 and TRBJ2-3; the match to TRBD2 covers 10 bases. CDR1 is SGHTA, CDR2 FQGTGA, per germline. The CDR3 has 17 residues. The junction had 13 bases not matched to a gene; V was cut back by 5 bases and J by 5 bases. The CDR3 spells CASSRSEASGSVDTQYL. Here the CDR3 DNA reads TGTGCCAGCAGCCGAAGCGAGGCTAGCGGGAGTGTAGATACGCAGTATTTG.

The rearrangement joins TRBV5-1 to TRBJ2-7, with D possibly TRBD1 on 5 matching bases. CDR3 size: 14 residues. The V end was cut by 5 bases, the J end by 7 bases, with 19 bases between. Looked up from germline, CDR1 is SGHRS and CDR2 is YFSETQ. CDR3 DNA: TGCGCCAGCAGAGAGCAGGGATCCTACAATGAGCAGTACTTC. Translation gives CASREQGSYNEQYF. Filled out from reference TRBV5-1 and TRBJ2-7, the complete variable domain reads KAGVTQTPRYLIKTRGQQVTLSCSPISGHRSVSWYQQTPGQGLQFLFEYFSETQRNKGNFPGRFSGRQFSNSRSEMNVSTLELGDSALYLCASREQGSYNEQYFGPGTRLTVT.

The chain carries TRBV12-3 or TRBV12-4 and TRBJ1-4; 11 bases match TRBD1. The J segment lost 8 bases and the V segment lost 6 bases, leaving 5 bases of the junction unmatched. The CDR3 is made up of 14 amino acids. The CDR3 is CASRAGQGGEKLFF. In DNA form, the CDR3 reads TGTGCCAGCAGAGCGGGACAGGGGGGGGAAAAACTGTTTTTT.

The chain couples TRBV28 to TRBJ2-1; a possible D gene is TRBD1 (6 bases). Germline values: CDR1 MDHEN, CDR2 SYDVKM. Between the trimmed V and J ends, which lost 2 bases and 2 bases, there was a span of 10 bases. The CDR3 contains 15 residues. The CDR3 sequence: CASSLLGAAYNEQFF. The CDR3 bases are TGTGCCAGCAGTTTACTGGGGGCAGCCTACAATGAGCAGTTCTTC. The full variable domain, completed using reference TRBV28 and TRBJ2-1, is DVKVTQSSRYLVKRTGEKVFLECVQDMDHENMFWYRQDPGLGLRLIYFSYDVKMKEKGDIPEGYSVSREKKERFSLILESASTNQTSMYLCASSLLGAAYNEQFFGPGTRLTVL.

This clonotype was seen many times. The gene calls are TRBV20-1 and TRBJ2-6, with 12 bases that match TRBD2. The CDR3 has 16 amino acids. The ends lost 4 bases at V and 3 bases at J; junction bases unmatched: 4. Germline V gene sequence: CDR1 DFQATT, CDR2 SNEGSKA (reference sequence). The CDR3 DNA follows: TGCAGTGCTACGACTAGCGGGAGTTTTGGGGCCAACGTCCTGACTTTC. It encodes CSATTSGSFGANVLTF.

This clonotype was observed a single time. The genes are TRBV6-5 and TRBJ2-7; 8 bases match TRBD1. The CDR3 is 15 residues long. Per the germline V gene, CDR1 is MNHEY and CDR2 is SVGAGI. Trimming took 7 bases from V and 2 from J; bases not matched to a gene: 10. The chain's CDR3 is CASTKGQVGTYEQYF. The CDR3 bases are TGTGCCAGCACCAAGGGACAGGTCGGAACCTACGAGCAGTACTTC.

This clonotype showed up just a few times. The chain carries TRBV12-3 or TRBV12-4 and TRBJ2-1; D may be TRBD2 (5 bases). The CDR3 spans 10 residues. V was cut by 9 bases and J by 10 bases, with 10 bases left in between. The CDR3 coding sequence is TGTGCCAGTGGACTGGGGGAGCAGTTCTTC. Translation gives CASGLGEQFF.

The V call is TRBV29-1, the J call TRBJ1-2; D might be TRBD1 (5 bases). Germline values: CDR1 SQVTM, CDR2 ANQGSEA. Trimming stripped 0 bases from V and 5 bases from J, with 22 bases between. The CDR3 has 17 residues. The CDR3 nucleotides read TGCAGCGTTGAAGAGTACCGGGGCGTCCGAGGGGTTTATGGCTACACCTTC. Protein: CSVEEYRGVRGVYGYTF.

The chain links TRBV11-1 to TRBJ2-3; TRBD2 matches 7 bases. The CDR3 has 16 amino acids. Trimming took 5 bases from V and 3 from J; bases not matched to a gene: 11. The germline V gene encodes CDR1 SGHAT and CDR2 FQDESV (reference sequence). Here the CDR3 DNA reads TGTGCCAGCAGCCCTATCGGGGCGGGAGTTACAGATACGCAGTATTTT. This encodes CASSPIGAGVTDTQYF.

The rearrangement links TRBV2 to TRBJ2-7; 9 bases map to TRBD1. There are 15 residues in the CDR3. Germline trimming cut 5 bases from V and 3 bases from J; bases unmatched to any gene: 8. CDR1 and CDR2 from the germline V gene are SNHLY and FYNNEI. The CDR3 nucleotides read TGTGCCAGCAGTCACCGACAGGGGGGGGGCTACGAGCAGTACTTC. It encodes CASSHRQGGGYEQYF.

This clonotype came up a few times. The chain employs TRBV15 and TRBJ2-2; the match to TRBD2 covers 9 bases. The germline gives CDR1 LNHNV, CDR2 YYDKDF (reference sequence). The CDR3 covers 17 residues. Trimming at V came to 5 bases and at J to 0 bases, leaving 7 bases not matched to a gene. The CDR3 DNA reads as TGTGCCACCAGCGGAAGGACTAGCGCCTCGAACACCGGGGAGCTGTTTTTT. It codes for CATSGRTSASNTGELFF. The whole variable domain, filled in from reference TRBV15 and TRBJ2-2, reads DAMVIQNPRYQVTQFGKPVTLSCSQTLNHNVMYWYQQKSSQAPKLLFHYYDKDFNNEADTPDNFQSRRPNTSFCFLDIRSPGLGDTAMYLCATSGRTSASNTGELFFGEGSRLTVL.

V usage is TRBV6-5 and J usage is TRBJ2-1; 9 positions match TRBD2. The junction had 9 bases not matched to a gene; V was cut back by 2 bases and J by 1 base. Germline V gene data show CDR1 as MNHEY and CDR2 as SVGAGI. This CDR3 spans 18 amino acids. This CDR3 reads CASSYPTLAGLSYNEQFF. CDR3 in DNA: TGTGCCAGCAGTTACCCGACCCTAGCGGGACTTTCCTACAATGAGCAGTTCTTC.

This clonotype was counted a few times. The rearrangement uses TRBV20-1 and TRBJ2-6; tentatively, D is TRBD1 (6 bases). The CDR3 length is 14 residues. Per germline, CDR1 DFQATT and CDR2 SNEGSKA (reference sequence). The V end lost 3 bases, the J end lost 7 bases, and 13 bases lay between the germline ends. The CDR3 sequence is CSARDGTPANVLTF. The CDR3 DNA follows: TGCAGTGCTAGGGACGGGACACCCGCCAACGTCCTGACTTTC.

This clonotype was observed a few times. The chain joins TRBV27 to TRBJ2-7; D perhaps matches TRBD2 (6 bases). In germline, CDR1 is MNHEY, CDR2 SMNVEV (reference sequence). This CDR3 region has 13 residues. V was shortened by 5 bases and J by 1 base, with 9 bases between the two germline ends. The CDR3 sequence is CASSNGRSYEQYF. CDR3 coding DNA: TGTGCCAGCAGTAACGGGAGATCCTACGAGCAGTACTTC.

The J gene is TRBJ2-5, the V gene TRBV20-1; TRBD2 matches 10 bases. Per germline, CDR1 DFQATT and CDR2 SNEGSKA (reference sequence). With 2 bases clipped from V and 11 bases from J, the junction kept 11 bases outside the gene matches. The CDR3 is made up of 14 amino acids. Here the CDR3 reads CSARRSGRVDEQYF. The CDR3 nucleotides read TGCAGTGCTAGAAGAAGCGGGAGGGTCGATGAGCAGTACTTC.